The text below deals with one TCR beta chain. Assay used: immunoSEQ multiplex PCR; TCRdb lists only in-frame clones, some missing. The sample consists of 57,000 or so clones, about 88% of them appearing once. This entry belongs to a study of blood T cell repertoires in COVID-19. Across the study: The study drew acute and convalescent COVID-19 samples from the United States, Italy and Spain. PBMCs, B-cell-depleted T cells, or T cells were the source of the cDNA or gDNA that made up the material.

This CDR3 spans 14 amino acids. Trimming left V 5 bases short and J 6 bases short, with 16 bases between. CDR1 is SNHLY, CDR2 FYNNEI, per germline. The sample was peripheral blood. The sequence was collected from a woman in her forties or fifties with active or convalescent COVID-19. V is TRBV2 and J is TRBJ1-1; D unresolved. The CDR3 loop reads CASSLPRISPEAFF. DNA of the CDR3: TGTGCCAGCAGTCTCCCCAGGATTTCCCCTGAAGCTTTCTTT.